This passage covers 23 T cell receptor beta chains from one sample sequenced in a study of blood T cell repertoires in COVID-19. The method was immunoSEQ multiplex PCR; TCRdb's version includes in-frame clones alone and lacks a portion of them. The sample carries over 300,000 clones, roughly 85% recorded once. Material for sequencing was peripheral blood. These receptors were obtained from a human donor in a cohort sampled during active COVID-19.

CDR3 in DNA: TGTGCCAGCAGCCCGGGTTATGAGCAGTTCTTC. It codes for CASSPGYEQFF. The J gene is TRBJ2-1, the V gene TRBV12-3 or TRBV12-4; the D is unclear. The CDR3 sequence is 11 residues long. With 6 bases removed from V and 8 bases from J, the gap between germline ends came to 8 bases.

The rearrangement uses TRBV5-3 and TRBJ2-1; 11 positions match TRBD2. TRBV5-3 is classed as an ORF, of uncertain function. The CDR3 has 20 residues. Trimming removed 4 bases from V and 0 bases from J; junction bases left unmatched: 15. The chain's CDR3 is CARSLFLGLADLISYNEQFF. The CDR3 DNA reads as TGTGCCAGAAGCCTGTTTTTGGGACTAGCGGACCTAATCTCCTACAATGAGCAGTTCTTC.

This clone has a handful of counts. The V call is TRBV10-1, the J call TRBJ2-7; maybe TRBD2 (5 bases). The germline V and J ends were trimmed by 3 bases and 2 bases, with 8 bases remaining between them. Germline-derived CDR1 and CDR2 are WNHNN and SYGVQD (reference sequence). The CDR3 extends over 13 amino acids. CDR3 region: CASSEAVTYEQYF. In nucleotides, the CDR3 is TGCGCCAGCAGTGAAGCGGTAACCTACGAGCAGTACTTC.

The J gene is TRBJ1-4, the V gene TRBV18, with D possibly TRBD1 on 5 matching bases. The CDR3 extends over 15 amino acids. Germline CDR1 is KGHSH and CDR2 is LQKENI. V lost 6 bases and J lost 6, with 17 bases in between. In DNA, the CDR3 is TGTGCCAGCTCCCTATGGGGGGTTCAGGATGAAAAACTGTTTTTT. It translates to CASSLWGVQDEKLFF.

The rearrangement links TRBV10-2 to TRBJ1-1, with D maybe TRBD1 (6 bases). The CDR3 covers 12 residues. Germline loops: CDR1 WSHSY, CDR2 SAAADI. V gave up 4 bases and J gave up 5 bases, with 8 bases separating them. Here the CDR3 reads CASSGRGTEAFF. Written as DNA, the CDR3 is TGCGCCAGCAGTGGCAGGGGAACTGAAGCTTTCTTT.

The rearrangement links TRBV6-5 to TRBJ1-3; D remains ambiguous. The germline CDR1 and CDR2 sequences are MNHEY and SVGAGI. The CDR3 covers 13 residues. The germline V and J ends were trimmed by 5 bases and 4 bases, with 9 bases remaining between them. The CDR3 DNA reads TGTGCCAGCAGTCCCGAGAAGGGAAACACCATATATTTT. It is translated as CASSPEKGNTIYF.

The rearrangement uses TRBV9 and TRBJ2-1, with 8 bases lining up with TRBD2. Looked up from germline, CDR1 is SGDLS and CDR2 is YYNGEE. The CDR3 runs to 15 residues. The J segment lost 2 bases and the V segment lost 4 bases, leaving 5 bases of the junction unmatched. The CDR3 region is CASSPTGGAYNEQFF. The CDR3 DNA reads as TGTGCCAGCAGCCCGACCGGGGGGGCCTACAATGAGCAGTTCTTC.

The CDR3 region is CASSQEPSGGINNEQFF. The DNA for the CDR3 is TGCGCCAGCAGCCAGGAACCTAGCGGGGGCATAAACAATGAGCAGTTCTTC. The chain is built from TRBV5-1 and TRBJ2-1; TRBD2 aligns across 10 bases. The CDR3 loop spans 17 amino acids. With V trimmed by 4 bases and J by 5 bases, 12 bases remained unmatched. Germline-derived CDR1 and CDR2 are SGHRS and YFSETQ.

The gene calls are TRBV12-3 or TRBV12-4 and TRBJ1-2, with 7 bases aligning to TRBD1. CDR3 size: 13 residues. Trimming removed 11 bases from V and 8 bases from J; junction bases left unmatched: 14. CDR3 coding DNA: TGTGCCGGACGGGACAGCCAAAGTATCGGCTACACCTTC. Translated: CAGRDSQSIGYTF.

V is TRBV10-3 and J is TRBJ1-3; D perhaps matches TRBD1 (6 bases). V gave up 3 bases and J gave up 4 bases, with 13 bases separating them. Per germline, CDR1 ENHRY and CDR2 SYGVKD. The CDR3 covers 15 residues. As DNA, the CDR3 is TGTGCCATCAGTGAAGGGCAGGGGCTCGGAAACACCATATATTTT. Its protein product is CAISEGQGLGNTIYF.

This clone came up once. The gene calls are TRBV21-1 and TRBJ1-2; TRBD1 is the table's D call and was not checked against the DNA. TRBV21-1 is recorded as a pseudogene. The length of the CDR3 is 15 residues. CDR3 DNA sequence: TGTGCCAGCAGCAAATGGCAGGGGGCATTGGATGGCTACACCTTC. This gives the protein CASSKWQGALDGYTF.

The V gene is TRBV7-9, the J gene TRBJ2-2; maybe TRBD1 (6 bases). Trimming stripped 6 bases from V and 7 bases from J, with 12 bases between. Germline CDR1 SEHNR, CDR2 FQNEAQ (reference sequence). CDR3 size: 13 residues. The CDR3, as DNA: TGTGCCAGCAGATTAACAGGGCGCGGGGAGCTGTTTTTT. Protein sequence: CASRLTGRGELFF. The complete variable domain, with remaining parts taken from reference TRBV7-9 and TRBJ2-2, reads DTGVSQNPRHKITKRGQNVTFRCDPISEHNRLYWYRQTLGQGPEFLTYFQNEAQLEKSRLLSDRFSAERPKGSFSTLEIQRTEQGDSAMYLCASRLTGRGELFFGEGSRLTVL.

V gene TRBV14 combines with J gene TRBJ1-1; weak D call: TRBD1 (5 bases). This CDR3 is 13 amino acids long. V lost 7 bases, J lost 0 bases, and 9 bases lay in between. Germline lookup yields CDR1 SGHDN and CDR2 FVKESK. The CDR3 loop reads CASTGGMNTEAFF. CDR3 coding DNA: TGTGCCAGCACGGGGGGTATGAACACTGAAGCTTTCTTT.

The chain uses TRBV24-1 and TRBJ1-3; TRBD1 might be the D (6 bases). Per germline, CDR1 KGHDR and CDR2 SFDVKD. V lost 0 bases and J 1 base, leaving 21 bases between the germline ends. There are 20 residues in the CDR3. For the CDR3, the DNA is TGTGCCACCAGTGATTTGGGCGGGGGCATTTGTTTAATTTCTGGAAACACCATATATTTT. Amino acids: CATSDLGGGICLISGNTIYF.

The rearrangement uses TRBV5-1 and TRBJ1-6; D not resolved. The CDR3 has 12 residues. V lost 8 bases, J lost 8 bases, and 11 bases lay in between. Germline CDR1 is SGHRS and CDR2 is YFSETQ. The CDR3 loop reads CASARVDSPLHF. The CDR3 coding sequence is TGCGCCAGTGCCCGAGTTGATTCACCCCTCCACTTT.

This sequence joins TRBV10-3 and TRBJ2-5; TRBD1 might be the D (6 bases). Germline CDR1 reads ENHRY; CDR2 reads SYGVKD. V was clipped by 4 bases and J by 1 base, with 13 bases between them. CDR3 size: 15 residues. The CDR3 DNA sequence: TGTGCCATCAGTGGAGGGACAAGCCCCCAAGAGACCCAGTACTTC. It encodes CAISGGTSPQETQYF.

This clone was picked up one time. This same CDR3 is encoded by further DNA sequences in the sample. The rearrangement links TRBV15 to TRBJ1-2; D ambiguous. Germline CDR1 reads LNHNV; CDR2 reads YYDKDF (reference sequence). V was trimmed by 0 bases and J by 2 bases, leaving 7 bases between them. This CDR3 has 14 amino acids. This CDR3 reads CATSREGLNYGYTF. The CDR3 nucleotides read TGTGCCACCAGCAGAGAGGGCCTGAACTATGGCTACACCTTC.

DNA for the CDR3: TGTGCCTGGCGATACAGGACCGAAGCTTTCTTT. Translated, it gives CAWRYRTEAFF. The J gene is TRBJ1-1, the V gene TRBV30; tentatively, D is TRBD1 (5 bases). V was cut by 5 bases and J by 8 bases, with 12 bases left in between. Per the germline V gene, CDR1 is GTSNPN and CDR2 is SVGIG (reference sequence). This CDR3 is built from 11 residues.

This chain uses TRBV2 with TRBJ1-2, with unresolved D. The CDR3 runs to 14 residues. Germline lookup yields CDR1 SNHLY and CDR2 FYNNEI. The V end was cut by 4 bases, the J end by 6 bases, with 15 bases between. CDR3 in amino acids: CASSGWPDGNGYTF. CDR3 DNA sequence: TGTGCCAGCAGTGGATGGCCCGATGGTAATGGCTACACCTTC.

The rearrangement uses TRBV10-3 and TRBJ1-1; tentative D call: TRBD1 (6 bases). Deletions cut 0 bases from V and 4 bases from J, with 15 bases between. Looked up from germline, CDR1 is ENHRY and CDR2 is SYGVKD. The CDR3 length is 16 residues. In nucleotides, the CDR3 is TGTGCCATCAGTGAGTCTGGGGGCGGGTTCAGCACTGAAGCTTTCTTT. Translated, it gives CAISESGGGFSTEAFF.

The chain links TRBV4-2 to TRBJ1-5, with D hard to call. The CDR3 is 15 amino acids. Germline CDR1 and CDR2: LGHNA and YNFKEQ. Trimming cost V 0 bases and J 0 bases, with 6 bases left between them. This CDR3 reads CASSQDPVSNQPQHF. CDR3 bases: TGTGCCAGCAGCCAAGATCCCGTTAGCAATCAGCCCCAGCATTTT.

The genes are TRBV27 and TRBJ2-7, with 8 bases aligning to TRBD1. V trimming: 2 bases; J trimming: 11 bases; junction bases outside the gene matches: 8. CDR3 size: 13 residues. CDR1 and CDR2 (germline): MNHEY, SMNVEV (reference sequence). The CDR3 nucleotides are TGTGCCAGCAGTTTACGGCAGGGGGCGATTAAGTACTTC. It codes for CASSLRQGAIKYF.

In regard to this clone: At one end, the junction sequence differs from germline, possibly due to a read error. The chain is built from TRBV15 and TRBJ2-3; TRBD1 aligns across 7 bases. CDR1 is LNHNV, CDR2 YYDKDF, per germline (reference sequence). CDR3 length equals 16 residues. The CDR3 reads CATRRGGSTSTDTQYF. The CDR3 DNA reads as TGTGCCACCAGGAGAGGGGGCAGCACTAGCACAGATACGCAGTATTTT. Combining the CDR3 with reference TRBV15 and TRBJ2-3 gives the whole variable domain DAMVIQNPRYQVTQFGKPVTLSCSQTLNHNVMYWYQQKSSQAPKLLFHYYDKDFNNEADTPDNFQSRRPNTSFCFLDIRSPGLGDTAMYLCATRRGGSTSTDTQYFGPGTRLTVL.